These T cell receptor beta chains were read from a single sample in a study of blood T cell repertoires in COVID-19. The method was immunoSEQ multiplex PCR; TCRdb's version includes in-frame clones alone and lacks a portion of them. The repertoire consists of tens of thousands of clones, with 85% occurring once and the leading ten covering about 13%. The sequenced material came from peripheral blood. The receptors here all came from a human donor in a cohort sampled during active COVID-19. Each CDR3 is given with its conserved first and last residue. The D gene is left open where the match is weak. Size values are once, few and many counts, or a class for expanded clones, and some rows have none.

D: TRBD2
length: 15
J: TRBJ2-7
size: few
V: TRBV28
CDR3: CASSTGTRHSYEQYF
DNA: TGTGCCAGCAGCACCGGGACTAGGCACTCCTACGAGCAGTACTTC

D: TRBD1
length: 14
J: TRBJ1-2
size: -
V: TRBV24-1
CDR3: CATSDPRDSYGYTF
DNA: TGTGCCACCAGTGATCCCCGGGACAGCTATGGCTACACCTTC

D: -
length: 17
J: TRBJ2-3
size: once
V: TRBV7-9
CDR3: CASSLLVMGAVADTQYF
DNA: TGTGCCAGCAGCTTACTGGTCATGGGGGCGGTAGCAGATACGCAGTATTTT

D: TRBD1
length: 18
J: TRBJ2-5
size: -
V: TRBV5-1
CDR3: CASSLAWRDRGLEETQYF
DNA: TGCGCCAGCAGCTTGGCCTGGCGGGACAGGGGGCTGGAAGAGACCCAGTACTTC

D: -
length: 14
J: TRBJ1-5
size: -
V: TRBV7-6
CDR3: CASSLQQGGQPQHF
DNA: TGTGCCAGCAGCCTTCAACAGGGCGGTCAGCCCCAGCATTTT

D: TRBD1
length: 14
J: TRBJ2-7
size: -
V: TRBV7-9
CDR3: CASSFGQGIYEQYF
DNA: TGTGCCAGCAGCTTCGGACAGGGAATATACGAGCAGTACTTC

D: -
length: 15
J: TRBJ2-5
size: once
V: TRBV19
CDR3: CASSISTTAQETQYF
DNA: TGTGCCAGTAGTATATCTACTACCGCACAAGAGACCCAGTACTTC

D: TRBD2
length: 16
J: TRBJ2-3
size: -
V: TRBV6-5
CDR3: CASSYSGGRAGDTQYF
DNA: TGTGCCAGCAGTTACTCGGGCGGGAGGGCCGGGGATACGCAGTATTTT

D: -
length: 15
J: TRBJ1-1
size: few
V: TRBV7-2
CDR3: CASSPSRTVNTEAFF
DNA: TGTGCCAGCAGCCCATCTCGGACAGTGAACACTGAAGCTTTCTTT

D: TRBD1
length: 14
J: TRBJ2-7
size: once
V: TRBV6-5
CDR3: CASSSGTEYYEQYF
DNA: TGTGCCAGCAGTTCCGGGACAGAATACTACGAGCAGTACTTC

D: TRBD1
length: 15
J: TRBJ2-3
size: -
V: TRBV14
CDR3: CASSQVDRSADTQYF
DNA: TGTGCCAGCAGCCAAGTGGACAGGTCCGCAGATACGCAGTATTTT

D: TRBD2
length: 19
J: TRBJ2-3
size: -
V: TRBV7-3
CDR3: CASSPMGLAGSRRTDTQYF
DNA: TGTGCCAGCAGCCCCATGGGACTAGCGGGGTCTAGACGCACAGATACGCAGTATTTT

D: -
length: 15
J: TRBJ2-5
size: -
V: TRBV7-6
CDR3: CASSLLGEDQETQYF
DNA: TGTGCCAGCAGCTTACTGGGTGAGGACCAAGAGACCCAGTACTTC

D: TRBD1
length: 14
J: TRBJ1-2
size: few
V: TRBV7-9
CDR3: CASSLNRGDYGYTF
DNA: TGTGCCAGCAGCTTGAACAGGGGGGACTATGGCTACACCTTC

D: TRBD1
length: 14
J: TRBJ2-7
size: -
V: TRBV27
CDR3: CASTQTGQGYEQYF
DNA: TGTGCCAGCACTCAGACGGGACAGGGGTACGAGCAGTACTTC

D: TRBD1
length: 14
J: TRBJ2-7
size: -
V: TRBV9
CDR3: CASSGRDRSYEQYF
DNA: TGTGCCAGCAGCGGACGGGACAGATCATACGAGCAGTACTTC

D: -
length: 14
J: TRBJ2-5
size: -
V: TRBV5-1
CDR3: CASNSPEEQETQYF
DNA: TGCGCCAGCAACTCGCCCGAGGAGCAAGAGACCCAGTACTTC

D: -
length: 12
J: TRBJ2-7
size: -
V: TRBV29-1
CDR3: CSVEYVGDEQYF
DNA: TGCAGCGTTGAGTACGTAGGGGACGAGCAGTACTTC

D: -
length: 15
J: TRBJ2-5
size: -
V: TRBV11-2
CDR3: CASSLVWPPGETQYF
DNA: TGTGCCAGCAGCTTAGTTTGGCCGCCCGGGGAGACCCAGTACTTC

D: TRBD2
length: 15
J: TRBJ2-1
size: -
V: TRBV7-3
CDR3: CASSDRTSGASRQFF
DNA: TGTGCCAGCAGCGACCGGACTAGCGGGGCGAGCAGGCAGTTCTTC